One and the same sample provided the 21 T cell receptor beta chains below, sequenced in a study of blood T cell repertoires in COVID-19. Using immunoSEQ multiplex PCR, the repertoire was profiled, and TCRdb retains in-frame clones only, with some absent. The data contain 180,000 or so clones, approximately 80% of them singletons. Sequencing input: PBMCs or T cells enriched from blood (not recorded which). These receptors were taken from a man between 60 and 75 years old who had been exposed to COVID-19.

The chain joins TRBV12-3 or TRBV12-4 to TRBJ2-1; D not resolved. The CDR3 consists of 11 residues. Trimming took 1 base from V and 8 from J, leaving 3 bases between them. The chain's CDR3 is CASSLGDEQFF. The CDR3 DNA reads TGTGCCAGCAGTTTAGGCGATGAGCAGTTCTTC.

V gene TRBV11-1 combines with J gene TRBJ2-7; 7 bases line up with TRBD1. V lost 5 bases and J lost 5; bases outside the gene matches: 9. The CDR3 covers 14 residues. From germline, CDR1 is SGHAT and CDR2 FQDESV (reference sequence). The CDR3 sequence is CASSPQQGSDEQYF. In DNA, the CDR3 is TGTGCCAGCAGCCCGCAACAGGGGTCGGACGAGCAGTACTTC.

The chain is built from TRBV4-3 and TRBJ2-7; 8 bases line up with TRBD1. Per germline, CDR1 LGHNA and CDR2 YSLEER. V lost 8 bases to trimming and J lost 7 bases; unmatched junction nucleotides: 7. The CDR3 loop spans 12 amino acids. The CDR3 sequence is CASQRTGREQYF. The CDR3, as DNA: TGCGCCAGCCAGCGGACAGGGAGGGAGCAGTACTTC.

The chain couples TRBV12-5 to TRBJ2-7; D may be TRBD2 (6 bases). Germline assignment: CDR1 LGHNT and CDR2 FRNRAP. The CDR3 length is 14 residues. The V gene lost 3 bases and the J gene lost 2 bases, with 11 bases spanning the gap. CDR3 bases: TGTGCTAGTGGTTTTACCGGGGGTCCCTACGAGCAGTACTTC. It codes for CASGFTGGPYEQYF.

The V gene is TRBV9, the J gene TRBJ2-7; 7 positions agree with TRBD2. This CDR3 is 14 amino acids long. Germline V lookup: CDR1 SGDLS, CDR2 YYNGEE. V was pared by 3 bases and J by 6 bases, with 9 bases of the junction left unmatched. CDR3 bases: TGTGCCAGCAGCGGGGGCGGGAGCTTCGGCGAGCAGTACTTC. Translating it yields CASSGGGSFGEQYF.

The chain couples TRBV27 to TRBJ1-4, with D perhaps TRBD1 (6 bases). This CDR3 region has 16 residues. Trimming removed 5 bases at V and 3 bases at J, with 16 bases between. CDR1 and CDR2 (germline): MNHEY, SMNVEV (reference sequence). CDR3 amino acids: CASSPTWAGANEKLFF. DNA for the CDR3: TGTGCCAGCAGTCCCACGTGGGCAGGGGCTAATGAAAAACTGTTTTTT.

The genes are TRBV3-1 (or the pseudogene TRBV3-2) and TRBJ2-3; TRBD2 aligns across 10 bases. V dropped 5 bases and J dropped 4; count of bases not matched to a gene: 12. The CDR3 has 17 residues. Germline V gene lookup returns CDR1 LGHDT and CDR2 YNNKEL (reference sequence). In nucleotides, the CDR3 is TGTGCCAGCAGCTACCGAAGTAGCGGGAGGCACGCAGATACGCAGTATTTT. This translates into CASSYRSSGRHADTQYF.

The chain uses TRBV10-3 and TRBJ2-7, with D uncertain. V lost 3 bases and J 3 bases, leaving 9 bases between the germline ends. Per germline, CDR1 ENHRY and CDR2 SYGVKD. The CDR3 is made up of 13 amino acids. The CDR3 protein is CAISENPGYEQYF. The DNA for the CDR3 is TGTGCCATCAGTGAAAACCCCGGCTACGAGCAGTACTTC.

CDR3 in amino acids: CSVEVWGHTDTQYF. CDR3 DNA sequence: TGCAGCGTTGAGGTCTGGGGACACACAGATACGCAGTATTTT. The chain carries TRBV29-1 and TRBJ2-3; TRBD1 might be the D (6 bases). V was cut by 3 bases and J by 2 bases, with 12 bases left in between. Germline V gene lookup returns CDR1 SQVTM and CDR2 ANQGSEA. This CDR3 region has 14 residues.

This clone occurred a few times. This chain connects TRBV10-1 to TRBJ1-2; D remains unclear. The germline CDR1 and CDR2 sequences are WNHNN and SYGVQD (reference sequence). The CDR3 extends over 14 amino acids. V dropped 6 bases and J dropped 4 bases, with 15 bases sitting between them. Written as DNA, the CDR3 is TGCGCCAGCAGGGGCTGTGGGAGGTGCTATGGCTACACCTTC. It is translated as CASRGCGRCYGYTF.

The rearrangement links TRBV7-2 to TRBJ2-1, with 8 bases lining up with TRBD1. Germline loops: CDR1 SGHTA, CDR2 FQGNSA. This CDR3 region has 15 residues. The V and J ends lost 5 bases and 1 base, in that order; junction bases with no gene match: 4. The CDR3 is CASSPQGGSYNEQFF. The DNA of the CDR3 is TGTGCCAGCAGCCCACAGGGGGGTTCCTACAATGAGCAGTTCTTC.

Only a few counts were recorded for this clone. The rearrangement uses TRBV27 and TRBJ2-1, with D possibly matching TRBD1 (8 bases). Per the germline V gene, CDR1 is MNHEY and CDR2 is SMNVEV (reference sequence). Trimming left V 8 bases short and J 9 bases short, with 38 bases between. This CDR3 contains 20 residues. This chain's CDR3 is CASSGRDRGPLGRIYGEQFF. CDR3 DNA sequence: TGTGCCAGCTCGGGCCGAGACAGGGGTCCCCTCGGGAGGATATACGGTGAGCAGTTCTTC.

The V gene is TRBV25-1, the J gene TRBJ1-5; 10 nucleotides align to TRBD1. This CDR3 comprises 13 residues. The V segment lost 8 bases and the J segment 4 bases; nucleotides outside the gene matches: 2. CDR1 and CDR2 (germline): MGHDK, SYGVNS. In DNA form, the CDR3 reads TGTGCCAGCCGGGGACAGGGGAATCAGCCCCAGCATTTT. It is translated as CASRGQGNQPQHF.

This rearrangement joins TRBV7-8 to TRBJ1-1; no firm D call. Trimming removed 2 bases from V and 4 bases from J, with 8 bases in between. Per the germline V gene, CDR1 is SGHVS and CDR2 is FQNEAQ. CDR3 length: 13 residues. CDR3 DNA: TGTGCCAGCAGCTTATTTGGGCCCACTGAAGCTTTCTTT. This sequence encodes CASSLFGPTEAFF.

This clone was recorded only once. The chain links TRBV6-5 to TRBJ1-2, with 10 bases that match TRBD1. CDR1 and CDR2 (germline): MNHEY, SVGAGI. V lost 0 bases, J lost 7 bases, and 8 bases stayed unmatched. The length of the CDR3 is 16 residues. Here the CDR3 reads CASSYSSGQGRTGYTF. The CDR3 coding sequence is TGTGCCAGCAGTTACTCCTCGGGACAGGGGCGCACTGGCTACACCTTC.

V gene TRBV3-1 (or the pseudogene TRBV3-2) combines with J gene TRBJ1-1; 8 bases line up with TRBD1. The CDR3 is 15 residues long. Germline V gene lookup returns CDR1 LGHDT and CDR2 YNNKEL (reference sequence). V gave up 1 base and J gave up 1 base; unmatched junction bases: 2. CDR3 protein: CASSQGGQGNTEAFF. In DNA, the CDR3 is TGTGCCAGCAGCCAAGGCGGACAGGGGAACACTGAAGCTTTCTTT.

CDR3 amino acids: CASSVVGTGGIHEQYF. The CDR3 DNA reads TGTGCCAGCAGCGTAGTCGGGACAGGGGGAATCCACGAGCAGTACTTC. The V and J genes are TRBV9 and TRBJ2-7; 11 bases fit TRBD1. V was pared by 0 bases and J by 5 bases, with 7 bases of the junction left unmatched. Germline loops: CDR1 SGDLS, CDR2 YYNGEE. The CDR3 spans 16 residues.

The V call is TRBV30, the J call TRBJ1-2; weak D call: TRBD1 (5 bases). CDR1 and CDR2 (germline): GTSNPN, SVGIG (reference sequence). V lost 4 bases and J lost 4, with 10 bases in between. This CDR3 has 12 amino acids. CDR3 bases: TGTGCCTGGACCCCGGGGGGCTATGGCTACACCTTC. Protein product: CAWTPGGYGYTF.

The chain links TRBV30 to TRBJ1-1; no clear D. Per the germline V gene, CDR1 is GTSNPN and CDR2 is SVGIG (reference sequence). V lost 3 bases and J 3 bases, leaving 20 bases between the germline ends. The CDR3 loop spans 16 amino acids. The chain's CDR3 is CAWSRWTGSGDTEAFF. DNA of the CDR3: TGTGCCTGGAGCCGCTGGACCGGGAGCGGGGACACTGAAGCTTTCTTT.

J is TRBJ2-1 and V is TRBV7-9; a possible D gene is TRBD2 (5 bases). V dropped 8 bases and J dropped 5 bases, with 16 bases sitting between them. CDR3 size: 14 residues. Germline V gene data show CDR1 as SEHNR and CDR2 as FQNEAQ (reference sequence). The CDR3 here is CASEGLRFDNEQFF. The DNA for the CDR3 is TGTGCCAGCGAGGGTCTCCGGTTCGACAATGAGCAGTTCTTC.

The chain couples TRBV2 to TRBJ1-5; perhaps TRBD1 as D (6 bases). V shed 6 bases and J shed 4 bases, with 13 bases lying between them. The CDR3 sequence is 14 residues long. Germline loops: CDR1 SNHLY, CDR2 FYNNEI. The CDR3 here is CASSWTAPNQPQHF. CDR3 nucleotides: TGTGCCAGCAGCTGGACAGCCCCGAATCAGCCCCAGCATTTT.